The rows below give T cell receptor beta chains drawn from one sample of a study of T cell responses to AZD1222 COVID-19 vaccine. TCRdb's copy holds only in-frame clones and misses some; the assay was immunoSEQ multiplex PCR. The profile shows roughly 150,000 clones, roughly 93% of them singletons. The sample consisted of peripheral blood, taken 28 days after the second AZD1222 dose. Receptors originate from an adult who received the AZD1222 COVID-19 vaccine. The CDR3 runs from the conserved cysteine through the conserved F or W. A clone size is listed for some rows: how often the clone was seen (once, few, many), or a class if it is expanded.

clone_size	v_call	j_call	cdr3_aa
-	TRBV9	TRBJ1-1	CASSAFGGRNTEAFF
-	TRBV18	TRBJ2-5	CASSPINRETQYF
-	TRBV6-5	TRBJ2-7	CASGGEDSYEQYF
-	TRBV7-2	TRBJ1-4	CASSSRGTNEKLFF
-	TRBV5-1	TRBJ1-4	CASSLGGGWNEKLFF
once	TRBV11-2	TRBJ1-2	CASSPQEGHGYTF
once	TRBV9	TRBJ1-1	CASSGQGAMNTEAFF
-	TRBV18	TRBJ2-5	CASSPPTTLAGNQETQYF
-	TRBV9	TRBJ1-2	CASSVVTSLYGYTF
once	TRBV10-3	TRBJ1-5	CAISAQGKQPQHF
-	TRBV10-1	TRBJ1-1	CASSEGQGRNTEAFF
once	TRBV9	TRBJ2-5	CASSVGTVGETQYF
-	TRBV7-7	TRBJ2-2	CASSWSSGSNTGELFF
-	TRBV5-4	TRBJ2-5	CASSTPRTGKETQYF
-	TRBV11-2	TRBJ2-7	CASSFFPTIADTYEQYF
-	TRBV5-1	TRBJ2-1	CASSLGLRSSYNEQFF
-	TRBV7-6	TRBJ1-1	CASSRRAPTGTEVMNTEAFF
-	TRBV7-3	TRBJ2-7	CASSRSGGLAEQYF
-	TRBV9	TRBJ1-2	CASSAGTTPSNYGYTF
-	TRBV5-1	TRBJ1-1	CASSLGPAGGPSTEAFF
-	TRBV29-1	TRBJ1-1	CSAEGQGATEAFF
-	TRBV10-3	TRBJ1-1	CAIRDRATEAFF
-	TRBV13	TRBJ1-1	CASSSGGIFEAFF
-	TRBV7-7	TRBJ1-1	CASSPWEGEGEAFF
-	TRBV6-5	TRBJ1-5	CASLSQGKSNQPQHF
-	TRBV29-1	TRBJ1-2	CSVERSGEDGYTF
-	TRBV5-6	TRBJ2-6	CASSLGVSGANVLTF
-	TRBV9	TRBJ2-3	CASSVGAGGGDTQYF
-	TRBV5-1	TRBJ1-3	CASSSGGEGGNTIYF
-	TRBV30	TRBJ2-1	CAWSGGLHNEQFF
-	TRBV7-8	TRBJ2-3	CASRPPGSSTDTQYF
-	TRBV4-1	TRBJ1-1	CASSLTGHQNTEAFF
-	TRBV7-2	TRBJ1-2	CASSLSRTGLNYGYTF
-	TRBV4-2	TRBJ2-7	CASSQGGRAASYEQYF
once	TRBV19	TRBJ1-2	CASSYRGEANYGYTF
-	TRBV28	TRBJ1-3	CASSWGRAAGNTIYF
-	TRBV5-1	TRBJ2-3	CASSVGWANTQYF
few	TRBV5-1	TRBJ2-2	CASSLAQGEGTGELFF
few	TRBV7-3	TRBJ2-2	CASSLRGDPGSGELFF
-	TRBV5-1	TRBJ2-1	CASSLRSGQYNEQFF
-	TRBV7-6	TRBJ1-6	CASSLGGQGANSPLHF
-	TRBV19	TRBJ2-7	CATSGAGPYEQYF
-	TRBV4-1	TRBJ1-2	CASSQATDYGYTF
once	TRBV25-1	TRBJ1-1	CASSAKRSTEAFF
-	TRBV30	TRBJ1-2	CAWTTGAGYGYTF
-	TRBV12-5	TRBJ1-1	CASGFIQDGQPGGLNTEAFF